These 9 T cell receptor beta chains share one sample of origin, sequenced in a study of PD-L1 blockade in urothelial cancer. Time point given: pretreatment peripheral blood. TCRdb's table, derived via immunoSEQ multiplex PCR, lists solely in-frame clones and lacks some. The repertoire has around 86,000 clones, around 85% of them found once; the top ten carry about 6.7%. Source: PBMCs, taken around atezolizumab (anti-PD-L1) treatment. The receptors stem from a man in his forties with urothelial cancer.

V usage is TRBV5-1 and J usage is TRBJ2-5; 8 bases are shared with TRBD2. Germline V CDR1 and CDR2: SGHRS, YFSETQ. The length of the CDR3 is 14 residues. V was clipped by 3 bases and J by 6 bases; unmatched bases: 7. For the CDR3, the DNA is TGCGCCAGCAGCTCCGGGACTAGAGGGCAGACCCAGTACTTC. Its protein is CASSSGTRGQTQYF. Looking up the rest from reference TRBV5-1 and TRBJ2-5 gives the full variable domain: KAGVTQTPRYLIKTRGQQVTLSCSPISGHRSVSWYQQTPGQGLQFLFEYFSETQRNKGNFPGRFSGRQFSNSRSEMNVSTLELGDSALYLCASSSGTRGQTQYFGPGTRLLVL.

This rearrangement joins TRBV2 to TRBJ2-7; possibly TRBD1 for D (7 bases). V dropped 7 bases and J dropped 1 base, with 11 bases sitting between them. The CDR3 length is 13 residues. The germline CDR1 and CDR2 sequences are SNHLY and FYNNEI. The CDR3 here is CASKGGQSYEQYF. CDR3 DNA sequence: TGTGCCAGCAAGGGGGGACAGTCCTACGAGCAGTACTTC.

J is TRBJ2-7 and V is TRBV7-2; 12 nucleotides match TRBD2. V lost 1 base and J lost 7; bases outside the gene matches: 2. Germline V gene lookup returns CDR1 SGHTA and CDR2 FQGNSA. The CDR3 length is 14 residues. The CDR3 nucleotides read TGTGCCAGCAGCTTAGGACTAGCGGGAGTTGAGCAGTACTTC. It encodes CASSLGLAGVEQYF.

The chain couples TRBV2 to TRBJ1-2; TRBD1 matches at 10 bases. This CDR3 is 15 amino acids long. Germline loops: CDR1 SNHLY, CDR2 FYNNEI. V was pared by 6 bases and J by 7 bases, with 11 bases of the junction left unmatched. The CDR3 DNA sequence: TGTGCCAGCAGAGCTAAGACAGGGGGCGAAGGTGGCTACACCTTC. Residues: CASRAKTGGEGGYTF.

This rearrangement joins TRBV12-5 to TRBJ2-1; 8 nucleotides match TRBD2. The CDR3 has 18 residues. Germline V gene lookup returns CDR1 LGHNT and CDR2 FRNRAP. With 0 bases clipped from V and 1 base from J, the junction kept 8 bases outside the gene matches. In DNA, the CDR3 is TGTGCTAGTGGTTTGGTACCCCTACCGGGAGGGTCCTACAATGAGCAGTTCTTC. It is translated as CASGLVPLPGGSYNEQFF. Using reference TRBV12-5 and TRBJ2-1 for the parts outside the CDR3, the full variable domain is DARVTQTPRHKVTEMGQEVTMRCQPILGHNTVFWYRQTMMQGLELLAYFRNRAPLDDSGMPKDRFSAEMPDATLATLKIQPSEPRDSAVYFCASGLVPLPGGSYNEQFFGPGTRLTVL.

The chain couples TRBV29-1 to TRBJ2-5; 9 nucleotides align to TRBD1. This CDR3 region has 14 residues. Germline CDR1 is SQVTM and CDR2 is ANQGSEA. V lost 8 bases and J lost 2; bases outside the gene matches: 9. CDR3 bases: TGCAGCTCCCGGACCGGGACAGGGCAAGAGACCCAGTACTTC. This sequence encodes CSSRTGTGQETQYF.

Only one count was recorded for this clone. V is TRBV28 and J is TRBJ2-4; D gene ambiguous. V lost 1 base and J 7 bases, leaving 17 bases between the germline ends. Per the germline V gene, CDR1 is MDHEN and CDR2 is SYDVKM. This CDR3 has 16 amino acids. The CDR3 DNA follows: TGTGCCAGCAGTTTATCCTTGGGTCTAGACGTCAACATTCAGTACTTC. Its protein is CASSLSLGLDVNIQYF.

CDR3 in amino acids: CASSPGLRETQYF. CDR3 bases: TGTGCCAGCTCACCAGGGCTTCGAGAGACCCAGTACTTC. The chain employs TRBV18 and TRBJ2-5, with no clear D. The CDR3 extends over 13 amino acids. Germline V gives CDR1 KGHSH, CDR2 LQKENI. The V end was cut by 2 bases, the J end by 4 bases, with 8 bases between. The variable domain in full, completed from reference TRBV18 and TRBJ2-5, reads NAGVMQNPRHLVRRRGQEARLRCSPMKGHSHVYWYRQLPEEGLKFMVYLQKENIIDESGMPKERFSAEFPKEGPSILRIQQVVRGDSAAYFCASSPGLRETQYFGPGTRLLVL.

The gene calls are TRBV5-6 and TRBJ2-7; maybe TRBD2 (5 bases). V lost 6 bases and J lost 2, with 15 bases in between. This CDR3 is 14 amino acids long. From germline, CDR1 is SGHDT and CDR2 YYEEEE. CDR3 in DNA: TGTGCCAGCACCCGGAGGATTCCCCCCTACGAGCAGTACTTC. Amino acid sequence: CASTRRIPPYEQYF.